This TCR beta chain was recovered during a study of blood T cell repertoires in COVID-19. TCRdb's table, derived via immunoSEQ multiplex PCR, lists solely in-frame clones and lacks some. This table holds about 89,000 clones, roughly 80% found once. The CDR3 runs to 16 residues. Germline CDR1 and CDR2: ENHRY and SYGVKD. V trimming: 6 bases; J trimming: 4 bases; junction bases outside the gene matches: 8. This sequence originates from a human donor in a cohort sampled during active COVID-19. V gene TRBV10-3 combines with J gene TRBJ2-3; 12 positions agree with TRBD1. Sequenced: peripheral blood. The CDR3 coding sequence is TGTGCCATCAGGCCCCGGGACAGGGGGCCCCCAGATACGCAGTATTTT. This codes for CAIRPRDRGPPDTQYF.